These 26 T cell receptor beta chains came from one sample sequenced in a study of T cells in Graves' hyperthyroidism and ophthalmopathy. Amplified regions were TCR beta CDR3 sequences from RNA transcripts. In the first-round RT-PCR of the TCR CDR3, the HTBI primer set was used. TCRdb ran MiXCR on the multiplex PCR reads and lists one entry per CDR3 protein. This table has approximately 690,000 distinct CDR3 sequences, roughly 15% appearing once. The specimen sequenced was blood. The origin of the receptors is a woman aged 50 to 65 with Graves' ophthalmopathy.

This clonotype showed up many times. The rearrangement uses TRBV27 and TRBJ2-7, with 12 bases aligning to TRBD2. The CDR3 loop spans 15 amino acids. CDR1 MNHEY and CDR2 SMNVEV come from the germline V gene (reference sequence). With 2 bases clipped from V and 3 bases from J, the junction kept 2 bases outside the gene matches. CDR3: CASSLRLAGVYEQYF. The CDR3 DNA follows: TGTGCCAGCAGTTTACGACTAGCGGGAGTCTACGAGCAGTACTTC.

This clonotype has at least ten counts. The chain joins TRBV28 to TRBJ1-6, with TRBD1 matching over 7 bases. With V trimmed by 2 bases and J by 8 bases, 6 bases remained unmatched. CDR1 and CDR2 (germline): MDHEN, SYDVKM. The CDR3 extends over 15 amino acids. The CDR3: CASSLLGGAYSPLHF. The DNA for the CDR3 is TGTGCCAGCAGTTTACTAGGGGGCGCTTATTCACCCCTCCACTTT.

This clonotype was seen repeatedly, ten times or more. The chain combines TRBV14 with TRBJ2-7; D uncertain. The CDR3 has 13 amino acids. Trimming took off 2 bases at V and 2 bases at J, with 7 bases between the two ends. In germline, CDR1 is SGHDN, CDR2 FVKESK. CDR3 DNA: TGTGCCAGCAGCCAAACCCGCACCTACGAGCAGTACTTC. Its protein product is CASSQTRTYEQYF.

V and J are TRBV20-1 and TRBJ1-5, with unresolved D. V was cut by 2 bases and J by 0 bases, with 11 bases left in between. The CDR3 is 15 residues long. Per germline, CDR1 DFQATT and CDR2 SNEGSKA (reference sequence). CDR3 sequence: CSARNGVYSNQPQHF. DNA of the CDR3: TGCAGTGCTAGAAACGGAGTTTATAGCAATCAGCCCCAGCATTTT.

This clonotype has a count of ten or more. This chain joins TRBV20-1 and TRBJ2-3; D tentatively reads TRBD1 or TRBD2 (7 bases each). Per germline, CDR1 DFQATT and CDR2 SNEGSKA (reference sequence). This CDR3 region has 15 residues. V was clipped by 5 bases and J by 7 bases, with 22 bases between them. The CDR3 coding sequence is TGCAGTGCTCACCGGGACAGCGGGACGAAATATACGCAGTATTTT. Amino acid sequence: CSAHRDSGTKYTQYF.

This clonotype was observed a handful of times. The rearrangement joins TRBV9 to TRBJ1-2; a possible D gene is TRBD1 (5 bases). Between the trimmed V and J ends, which lost 9 bases and 3 bases, there was a span of 9 bases. From germline, CDR1 is SGDLS and CDR2 YYNGEE. CDR3 length equals 11 residues. This CDR3 is CATGGDYGYTF. CDR3 nucleotide sequence: TGTGCCACCGGAGGGGACTATGGCTACACCTTC.

The J gene is TRBJ2-7, the V gene TRBV12-3 or TRBV12-4; D is unresolved. CDR3 length: 15 amino acids. V was clipped by 2 bases and J by 9 bases, with 20 bases between them. The CDR3 DNA is TGTGCCAGCAGTTTATTACGCGGCTCTTGGTTGGGGCAGTACTTC. It encodes CASSLLRGSWLGQYF.

This clonotype came up a few times. The chain uses TRBV10-3 and TRBJ1-1; weak D call: TRBD1 (6 bases). The CDR3 totals 15 residues. V shed 4 bases and J shed 5 bases, with 17 bases lying between them. Germline V gene lookup returns CDR1 ENHRY and CDR2 SYGVKD. The CDR3 loop reads CAISAETGRWTEAFF. The CDR3 nucleotides read TGTGCCATCAGTGCAGAAACAGGGAGGTGGACTGAAGCTTTCTTT.

The gene calls are TRBV28 and TRBJ2-1; 7 bases line up with TRBD2. The CDR3 is 15 amino acids. Germline V lookup: CDR1 MDHEN, CDR2 SYDVKM. V shed 2 bases and J 5 bases; nucleotides not matched to a gene: 6. In DNA, the CDR3 is TGTGCCAGCAGTTTACGAGGGAGGGCCAACAATGAGCAGTTCTTC. This sequence encodes CASSLRGRANNEQFF.

This clonotype was seen a handful of times. The chain is built from TRBV10-2 and TRBJ1-1; D gene ambiguous. Trimming removed 3 bases at V and 4 bases at J, with 12 bases between. CDR1 is WSHSY, CDR2 SAAADI, per germline. The CDR3 has 14 residues. The CDR3 reads CASSESSLRTEAFF. In DNA, the CDR3 is TGCGCCAGCAGTGAATCGAGCCTACGCACTGAAGCTTTCTTT.

The chain links TRBV19 to TRBJ1-5; 7 bases line up with TRBD1. The ends lost 7 bases at V and 0 bases at J; junction bases unmatched: 6. Per germline, CDR1 LNHDA and CDR2 SQIVND (reference sequence). This CDR3 is built from 15 residues. The CDR3: CASTPGGNSNQPQHF. Here the CDR3 DNA reads TGTGCCAGTACTCCAGGGGGGAATAGCAATCAGCCCCAGCATTTT.

In this sample, this clonotype turned up many times. The chain combines TRBV12-5 with TRBJ2-1; TRBD1 is a possible D gene (6 bases). Germline CDR1 is LGHNT and CDR2 is FRNRAP. The CDR3 length is 17 residues. Trimming took off 0 bases at V and 6 bases at J, with 18 bases between the two ends. The DNA for the CDR3 is TGTGCTAGTGGTTTGGTAATAGGGGGAGAGGCGCCCAATGAGCAGTTCTTC. Translated, it gives CASGLVIGGEAPNEQFF.

V gene TRBV10-3 combines with J gene TRBJ2-1; D gene ambiguous. This CDR3 has 12 amino acids. The germline V gene encodes CDR1 ENHRY and CDR2 SYGVKD. Deletions cut 8 bases from V and 8 bases from J, with 13 bases between. CDR3 region: CAIRSSRDEQFF. DNA of the CDR3: TGTGCCATCCGGTCGAGCCGGGATGAGCAGTTCTTC.

The V and J genes are TRBV6-1 and TRBJ2-5, with 11 nucleotides matching TRBD2. Germline V gene lookup returns CDR1 MNHNS and CDR2 SASEGT. Trimming removed 5 bases from V and 7 bases from J; junction bases left unmatched: 12. This CDR3 region has 16 residues. CDR3 DNA: TGTGCCAGCAGTAAACCCACTAGCGGGGGTTTTGGGACCCAGTACTTC. It translates to CASSKPTSGGFGTQYF.

In this sample, this clonotype turned up a few times. V is TRBV7-2 and J is TRBJ2-3, with TRBD2 identical over 12 bases. CDR3 length: 17 amino acids. Germline assignment: CDR1 SGHTA and CDR2 FQGNSA. Unmatched junction bases numbered 6, after V lost 5 bases and J lost 0 bases. The CDR3 is CASSPWTSGISTDTQYF. The CDR3 coding sequence is TGTGCCAGCAGCCCATGGACTAGCGGGATTAGCACAGATACGCAGTATTTT. The complete variable domain, with remaining parts taken from reference TRBV7-2 and TRBJ2-3, reads GAGVSQSPSNKVTEKGKDVELRCDPISGHTALYWYRQSLGQGLEFLIYFQGNSAPDKSGLPSDRFSAERTGGSVSTLTIQRTQQEDSAVYLCASSPWTSGISTDTQYFGPGTRLTVL.

The genes are TRBV28 and TRBJ2-2; D assignment may be TRBD1 or TRBD2 (5 bases each). CDR3 length: 16 residues. Deletions cut 6 bases from V and 2 bases from J, with 16 bases between. CDR1 and CDR2 from the germline V gene are MDHEN and SYDVKM. CDR3 amino acids: CASSPRERANTGELFF. The CDR3 DNA reads TGTGCCAGCAGCCCCAGGGAGAGGGCTAACACCGGGGAGCTGTTTTTT. Full variable domain (remainder filled in from reference TRBV28 and TRBJ2-2): DVKVTQSSRYLVKRTGEKVFLECVQDMDHENMFWYRQDPGLGLRLIYFSYDVKMKEKGDIPEGYSVSREKKERFSLILESASTNQTSMYLCASSPRERANTGELFFGEGSRLTVL.

This rearrangement joins TRBV4-2 to TRBJ1-5; 9 bases agree with TRBD1. There are 14 residues in the CDR3. Trimming took 5 bases from V and 7 from J; bases not matched to a gene: 6. CDR1 LGHNA and CDR2 YNFKEQ come from the germline V gene. The CDR3, as DNA: TGTGCCAGCAGCTATACAGGGGGCGAGCAGCCCCAGCATTTT. Translation gives CASSYTGGEQPQHF.

This clonotype was recorded many times. The gene calls are TRBV24-1 and TRBJ2-7, with a possible D match to TRBD2 (6 bases). Germline V gene sequence: CDR1 KGHDR, CDR2 SFDVKD. Trimming took 4 bases from V and 7 from J, leaving 10 bases between them. The CDR3 runs to 12 residues. The CDR3, as DNA: TGTGCCACCAGTGACGCCGGACTAGAGCAGTACTTC. Translation: CATSDAGLEQYF.

Many counts were recorded for this clonotype. This chain links TRBV6-1 with TRBJ2-5; 7 bases line up with TRBD1. CDR1 is MNHNS, CDR2 SASEGT, per germline. The CDR3 covers 13 residues. Trimming removed 7 bases from V and 7 bases from J; junction bases left unmatched: 9. CDR3 bases: TGTGCCAGCAAGGCCAGGGGGAGTGGGACCCAGTACTTC. Protein sequence: CASKARGSGTQYF.

This clonotype was picked up a small number of times. The chain carries TRBV5-1 and TRBJ1-5; TRBD1 matches 10 bases. CDR3 length equals 16 residues. V lost 2 bases, J lost 2 bases, and 4 bases stayed unmatched. Germline-derived CDR1 and CDR2 are SGHRS and YFSETQ. CDR3 bases: TGCGCCAGCAGCTTAGGGGACAGGGGTGGCAATCAGCCCCAGCATTTT. This translates into CASSLGDRGGNQPQHF.

The chain carries TRBV19 and TRBJ2-1, with 12 bases fitting TRBD2. Per the germline V gene, CDR1 is LNHDA and CDR2 is SQIVND (reference sequence). With V trimmed by 4 bases and J by 9 bases, 16 bases remained unmatched. The CDR3 is made up of 18 amino acids. In nucleotides, the CDR3 is TGTGCCAGTAGTAGCCTGTCCCCCCTAGCGGGAGGGTCGGGTGAGCAGTTCTTC. It yields the protein CASSSLSPLAGGSGEQFF.

In this sample, this clonotype turned up many times. The chain has TRBV20-1 and TRBJ2-5; D is ambiguous. Germline V gene data show CDR1 as DFQATT and CDR2 as SNEGSKA (reference sequence). The CDR3 has 14 amino acids. V lost 6 bases and J lost 5, with 19 bases in between. The chain's CDR3 is CSAGLQSGSETQYF. As DNA, the CDR3 is TGCAGTGCAGGGCTGCAATCGGGCTCGGAGACCCAGTACTTC.

The gene calls are TRBV29-1 and TRBJ2-1; perhaps TRBD2 as D (6 bases). V was trimmed by 3 bases and J by 4 bases, leaving 13 bases between them. The CDR3 spans 14 residues. The V gene's germline CDR1 is SQVTM and CDR2 ANQGSEA. CDR3 in DNA: TGCAGCGTTGAGAGACGGGAGCGTTACAATGAGCAGTTCTTC. This translates into CSVERRERYNEQFF.

This clonotype was observed at least ten times. The rearrangement uses TRBV16 and TRBJ1-1; D uncertain. Germline CDR1 is KGHSY and CDR2 is FQNENV. The CDR3 spans 14 residues. V was clipped by 0 bases and J by 8 bases, with 13 bases between them. CDR3 region: CASSQSIGIQEAFF. The DNA for the CDR3 is TGTGCCAGCAGCCAATCTATAGGGATCCAAGAAGCTTTCTTT. Full variable domain (rest looked up from reference TRBV16 and TRBJ1-1): GEEVAQTPKHLVRGEGQKAKLYCAPIKGHSYVFWYQQVLKNEFKFLISFQNENVFDETGMPKERFSAKCLPNSPCSLEIQATKLEDSAVYFCASSQSIGIQEAFFGQGTRLTVV.

This clonotype was seen a few times. The chain couples TRBV28 to TRBJ2-2; 8 bases match TRBD2. V was pared by 7 bases and J by 4 bases, with 5 bases of the junction left unmatched. The CDR3 is 14 amino acids. CDR1 is MDHEN and CDR2 is SYDVKM in the germline V gene. CDR3 nucleotides: TGTGCCAGCACAATCCTAGCGGGCACCGGGGAGCTGTTTTTT. Encoded protein: CASTILAGTGELFF.

In this sample, this clonotype turned up many times. The gene calls are TRBV30 and TRBJ1-5; tentative D call: TRBD1 (5 bases). CDR3 length: 12 amino acids. The V gene lost 4 bases and the J gene lost 6 bases, with 10 bases spanning the gap. Germline V CDR1 and CDR2: GTSNPN, SVGIG (reference sequence). The DNA for the CDR3 is TGTGCCTGGAACACAGGCTTTCAGCCCCAGCATTTT. Its translation: CAWNTGFQPQHF.